The 27 T cell receptor beta chains below come from one sample, sequenced in a study of T cell responses to AZD1222 COVID-19 vaccine (dated by TCRdb to the early 2020s). Per the publication, the time point label means: about 28 days (+/-7) after the second vaccine dose. Libraries were made using the immunoSEQ multiplex PCR assay. Sourced from immuneACCESS, this table was stored by TCRdb with only in-frame sequences that have V and J called. A share of the clones is absent; for the studies checked, an unresolved V gene accounts for under half, and the remainder has no known explanation. Here the sample has approximately 120,000 clones; around 87% occur a single time. Jointly, the top ten make up less than 4.5% of the sample. The sequencing here drew on peripheral blood, taken 28 days after the second AZD1222 dose. The receptors come from an adult who received the AZD1222 COVID-19 vaccine.

This sequence joins TRBV6-5 and TRBJ1-4; D gene ambiguous. V lost 5 bases to trimming and J lost 8 bases, with 15 bases between them. Germline V gene data show CDR1 as MNHEY and CDR2 as SVGAGI. The CDR3 sequence is 14 residues long. This CDR3 is CASSLVPQGEKLFF. Here the CDR3 DNA reads TGTGCCAGCAGTCTCGTACCGCAAGGGGAAAAACTGTTTTTT.

This chain links TRBV27 with TRBJ2-7; TRBD2 aligns across 7 bases. With 6 bases clipped from V and 0 bases from J, the junction kept 8 bases outside the gene matches. This CDR3 region has 15 residues. Germline lookup yields CDR1 MNHEY and CDR2 SMNVEV (reference sequence). The CDR3 DNA is TGTGCCAGCAGGTGGGGAGGGGTGGGCTCCTACGAGCAGTACTTC. It is translated as CASRWGGVGSYEQYF.

The gene calls are TRBV15 and TRBJ1-1; D is possibly TRBD1 (5 bases). Per the germline V gene, CDR1 is LNHNV and CDR2 is YYDKDF (reference sequence). The CDR3 spans 13 residues. The germline V and J ends were trimmed by 5 bases and 4 bases, with 11 bases remaining between them. The CDR3 protein is CATSGRRGTEAFF. For the CDR3, the DNA is TGTGCCACCAGCGGGAGGAGGGGCACTGAAGCTTTCTTT. Together with reference TRBV15 and TRBJ1-1, the CDR3 gives the full variable domain: DAMVIQNPRYQVTQFGKPVTLSCSQTLNHNVMYWYQQKSSQAPKLLFHYYDKDFNNEADTPDNFQSRRPNTSFCFLDIRSPGLGDTAMYLCATSGRRGTEAFFGQGTRLTVV.

This chain's CDR3 is CASSSPGVGAEKLFF. CDR3 DNA: TGTGCCAGCAGCTCTCCTGGGGTGGGAGCCGAAAAACTGTTTTTT. The rearrangement links TRBV5-4 to TRBJ1-4; D gene uncertain. Germline CDR1 and CDR2: SGHNT and YYREEE (reference sequence). The CDR3 totals 15 residues. V was clipped by 3 bases and J by 8 bases, with 17 bases between them.

The V call is TRBV3-1 (or the pseudogene TRBV3-2), the J call TRBJ2-7, with 7 bases lining up with TRBD1. Germline loops: CDR1 LGHDT, CDR2 YNNKEL (reference sequence). CDR3 length: 15 amino acids. With 4 bases clipped from V and 0 bases from J, the junction kept 6 bases outside the gene matches. CDR3 coding DNA: TGTGCCAGCAGCCCATCGACAGGGAGCTCCTACGAGCAGTACTTC. Its translation is CASSPSTGSSYEQYF.

The chain carries TRBV18 and TRBJ1-2, with D unresolved. V gave up 4 bases and J gave up 8 bases, with 14 bases separating them. CDR3 length: 13 amino acids. CDR1 KGHSH and CDR2 LQKENI come from the germline V gene. The chain's CDR3 is CASSQSAQRGYTF. The CDR3 DNA reads as TGTGCCAGCTCACAATCGGCCCAAAGGGGCTACACCTTC.

The sample holds one count of this clone. The rearrangement uses TRBV13 and TRBJ1-1; perhaps TRBD1 as D (5 bases). Germline values: CDR1 PRHDT, CDR2 FYEKMQ (reference sequence). Trimming pared 5 bases from V and 4 bases from J, leaving 14 bases between. The CDR3 contains 14 residues. The CDR3 DNA reads as TGTGCCAGCAGCCCCACGGGGGGAGGCACTGAAGCTTTCTTT. Translation: CASSPTGGGTEAFF.

CDR3 bases: TGTGCCAGCAGCTTAGGTACTAGCGGGAGCCGTCTCGAGCAGTACTTC. It translates to CASSLGTSGSRLEQYF. The rearrangement uses TRBV7-2 and TRBJ2-7; 11 bases align to TRBD2. Germline CDR1 is SGHTA and CDR2 is FQGNSA. J was trimmed by 6 bases and V by 1 base; bases with no gene match: 8. This CDR3 has 16 amino acids.

As for this clone: At one of its ends the junction is not consistent with the germline gene, which may arise from a read error. The chain uses TRBV30 and TRBJ2-1; 7 nucleotides match TRBD2. CDR1 is GTSNPN, CDR2 SVGIG, per germline (reference sequence). The length of the CDR3 is 13 residues. CDR3 protein: CAREREGYNEQLF. The CDR3 DNA follows: TGTGCCCGAGAGAGGGAGGGGTACAATGAGCAGCTCTTC.

The rearrangement joins TRBV7-9 to TRBJ2-3, with D uncertain. Deletions cut 6 bases from V and 6 bases from J, with 13 bases between. CDR1 is SEHNR and CDR2 is FQNEAQ in the germline V gene (reference sequence). The CDR3 is 13 residues long. The CDR3 here is CASSYPLEDTQYF. DNA of the CDR3: TGTGCCAGCAGTTACCCTTTGGAGGATACGCAGTATTTT.

The chain joins TRBV7-9 to TRBJ2-1; D gene ambiguous. The CDR3 covers 14 residues. Trimming cost V 4 bases and J 9 bases, with 16 bases left between them. Germline CDR1 SEHNR, CDR2 FQNEAQ (reference sequence). The CDR3 DNA follows: TGTGCCAGCAGCTCCCGGTTCCTAGTATCTGAGCAGTTCTTC. The encoded protein is CASSSRFLVSEQFF.

The chain couples TRBV6-1 to TRBJ2-2; D possibly corresponds to TRBD2 (5 bases). Per the germline V gene, CDR1 is MNHNS and CDR2 is SASEGT. This CDR3 has 15 amino acids. V was shortened by 5 bases and J by 5 bases, with 15 bases between the two germline ends. CDR3 DNA: TGTGCCAGCAGTCAAACCGGACTTCTAACCGGGGAGCTGTTTTTT. Its protein product is CASSQTGLLTGELFF.

The chain employs TRBV6-7 and TRBJ2-3; a possible D gene is TRBD2 (5 bases). TRBV6-7 has ORF status, its function being uncertain. The V end lost 0 bases, the J end lost 2 bases, and 30 bases lay between the germline ends. The length of the CDR3 is 22 residues. The CDR3 sequence is CASSYSIPPTHRDHTHTDTQYF. Written as DNA, the CDR3 is TGTGCCAGCAGTTACTCGATCCCCCCGACTCATCGGGATCACACACACACAGATACGCAGTATTTT.

The chain is built from TRBV5-5 and TRBJ2-7; 9 bases line up with TRBD2. J gave up 0 bases and V 0 bases, and 4 bases lay outside the gene matches. The CDR3 is 16 amino acids. CDR1 SGHKS and CDR2 YYEKEE come from the germline V gene (reference sequence). DNA of the CDR3: TGTGCCAGCAGCTTGGGGGCGGGACTAGCCTCCTACGAGCAGTACTTC. It specifies CASSLGAGLASYEQYF.

This chain links TRBV7-9 with TRBJ1-6; the D is unclear. Germline V gene sequence: CDR1 SEHNR, CDR2 FQNEAQ (reference sequence). The CDR3 sequence is 14 residues long. Deletions cut 5 bases from V and 9 bases from J, with 14 bases between. CDR3 loop: CASSHTLGGSPLHF. The CDR3 DNA sequence: TGTGCCAGCAGCCATACGCTTGGAGGTTCACCCCTCCACTTT.

In nucleotides, the CDR3 is TGTGCCAGCAGCCCCCGTTGGGACATTCAGTACTTC. This codes for CASSPRWDIQYF. The chain recombines TRBV11-2 with TRBJ2-4; D is undetermined. Germline V gene data show CDR1 as SGHAT and CDR2 as FQNNGV. V gave up 5 bases and J gave up 8 bases, with 10 bases separating them. The CDR3 extends over 12 amino acids.

A word on this clone: With a much larger clone just one base away, this may be a read error. V and J are TRBV10-3 and TRBJ1-1; D remains ambiguous. CDR1 is ENHRY and CDR2 is SYGVKD in the germline V gene. V lost 5 bases to trimming and J lost 1 base, with 8 bases between them. The CDR3 totals 13 residues. The CDR3 DNA reads as TGTGCCATCAGTTACCGGGAGAACACTGAAGCTTTCTTT. Translated: CAISYRENTEAFF.

This clone was counted a few times. V usage is TRBV9 and J usage is TRBJ2-3; possible D gene TRBD1, 6 bases. Between the trimmed V and J ends, which lost 0 bases and 1 base, there was a span of 9 bases. From germline, CDR1 is SGDLS and CDR2 YYNGEE. This CDR3 has 15 amino acids. The CDR3: CASSVEGDGTDTQYF. The CDR3 DNA sequence: TGTGCCAGCAGCGTAGAGGGGGATGGCACAGATACGCAGTATTTT.

V and J are TRBV27 and TRBJ1-6; tentative D call: TRBD1 (5 bases). The CDR3 length is 16 residues. The V gene's germline CDR1 is MNHEY and CDR2 SMNVEV (reference sequence). The ends were cut back, 0 bases at V and 7 bases at J, with 13 bases in the middle. The CDR3 DNA sequence: TGTGCCAGCAGTTTATCATTCGGGGGGGGGAATTCACCCCTCCACTTT. Translation: CASSLSFGGGNSPLHF.

This clone was seen more than once but under ten times. This chain links TRBV5-4 with TRBJ1-3; 11 bases match TRBD1. Germline V gene sequence: CDR1 SGHNT, CDR2 YYREEE (reference sequence). J was trimmed by 9 bases and V by 2 bases; bases with no gene match: 7. This CDR3 has 15 amino acids. CDR3 DNA sequence: TGTGCCAGCAGCTTTACCGGGACAGGGGGAGGCACCATATATTTT. Its protein is CASSFTGTGGGTIYF.

Written as DNA, the CDR3 is TGTGCCTGGAGTAAGTACCCGGGACAGGGTTCGAGCGGCTACACCTTC. Protein sequence: CAWSKYPGQGSSGYTF. The V and J genes are TRBV30 and TRBJ1-2, with 9 bases that match TRBD1. CDR3 length: 16 residues. With V trimmed by 2 bases and J by 8 bases, 15 bases remained unmatched. The germline V gene encodes CDR1 GTSNPN and CDR2 SVGIG (reference sequence).

The chain couples TRBV6-1 to TRBJ1-3; D call uncertain. This CDR3 is built from 12 residues. Germline CDR1 MNHNS, CDR2 SASEGT. V was trimmed by 1 base and J by 3 bases, leaving 1 base between them. In DNA, the CDR3 is TGTGCCAGCAGTGAAGATGGAAACACCATATATTTT. Translated, it gives CASSEDGNTIYF.

The V gene is TRBV30, the J gene TRBJ1-1; no clear D. The CDR3 runs 13 residues. Trimming stripped 4 bases from V and 7 bases from J, with 16 bases between. Germline V gives CDR1 GTSNPN, CDR2 SVGIG (reference sequence). As DNA, the CDR3 is TGTGCCTGGAAGTCGATAGGGTCCAATGAAGCTTTCTTT. Its protein is CAWKSIGSNEAFF. Looking up the rest from reference TRBV30 and TRBJ1-1 gives the full variable domain: SQTIHQWPATLVQPVGSPLSLECTVEGTSNPNLYWYRQAAGRGLQLLFYSVGIGQISSEVPQNLSASRPQDRQFILSSKKLLLSDSGFYLCAWKSIGSNEAFFGQGTRLTVV.

This clone was seen a single time. CDR3 in DNA: TGTCAGGATAGCAATCAGCCCCAGCATTTT. Translating gives CQDSNQPQHF. The genes are TRBV5-5 and TRBJ1-5; unclear D gene. Germline V gives CDR1 SGHKS, CDR2 YYEKEE (reference sequence). This CDR3 is built from 10 residues.

The V and J genes are TRBV3-1 (or the pseudogene TRBV3-2) and TRBJ2-6, with 9 bases matching TRBD2. Germline-derived CDR1 and CDR2 are LGHDT and YNNKEL (reference sequence). J gave up 2 bases and V 2 bases, and 10 bases lay outside the gene matches. The CDR3 is 19 amino acids. CDR3 DNA sequence: TGTGCCAGCAGCCAAAGAGCCTCCCGCGGGGGGGCTGGGGCCAACGTCCTGACTTTC. It encodes CASSQRASRGGAGANVLTF.

A few counts support this clone. The chain uses TRBV7-6 and TRBJ1-5, with a weak D call TRBD1 (5 bases). The germline V gene has CDR1 SGHVS and CDR2 FNYEAQ. V was trimmed by 2 bases and J by 4 bases, leaving 15 bases between them. The CDR3 extends over 16 amino acids. CDR3 sequence (DNA): TGTGCCAGCAGCTTACTTGGGACGGAGGGTAATCAGCCCCAGCATTTT. Amino acids: CASSLLGTEGNQPQHF.

The CDR3 spells CASSEPGQEYNYGYTF. The CDR3 bases are TGTGCCAGCAGCGAACCGGGACAGGAATATAACTATGGCTACACCTTC. The rearrangement uses TRBV6-2 or TRBV6-3 and TRBJ1-2; 8 bases match TRBD1. The V and J ends lost 6 bases and 1 base, in that order; junction bases with no gene match: 10. Germline CDR1 reads MNHEY; CDR2 reads SVGEGT. The CDR3 consists of 16 residues.